This T cell receptor beta chain was identified during a study of identical twins. The study, taken as a whole, reports: Modelling underestimated the level of out-of-frame TCR alpha sharing observed in monozygotic twins. Where beta out-of-frame sequences were concerned, excess twin sharing was weaker.

TCRdb fed the 5' RACE reads into MiXCR, producing one record per CDR3 protein. The table records 130,000 to 150,000 distinct CDR3 sequences, around 3.5% of them present only once. This clonotype was seen a few times. What it binds is unknown. The source of this sequence is a young man in good health. Sequencing used memory T cells sorted from blood.

CDR3 residues: CASSRMGRTYEQYF. DNA of the CDR3: TGTGCCAGCAGCCGCATGGGACGGACCTACGAGCAGTACTTC. The chain recombines TRBV14 with TRBJ2-7; D may be TRBD1 or TRBD2 (5 bases each). Germline V lookup: CDR1 SGHDN, CDR2 FVKESK. This CDR3 region has 14 residues. The germline V and J ends were trimmed by 4 bases and 2 bases, with 12 bases remaining between them.